These 28 T cell receptor beta chains share one sample of origin, sequenced in a study of regulatory T cells in long-lasting Graves disease. Indicated time point: persistent/refractory GD, antithyroid drugs over 5 years with positive TRAb. With RNA extracted from PBMCs as input, the TCR library was made. Arm-PCR of CDR3 regions and iRepertoire HTBI primers were the basis on which TCR beta libraries were built. MiXCR, run by TCRdb on the multiplex PCR reads, gives a single entry per CDR3 protein. The sample lists approximately 500,000 distinct CDR3 sequences; about 22% were seen once. Material: peripheral blood mononuclear cells (PBMCs), obtained when the disease was refractory, from a patient treated with antithyroid drugs. The receptors come from a female donor with Graves disease.

V usage is TRBV4-3 and J usage is TRBJ2-2; TRBD1 matches at 8 bases. CDR3 length: 16 residues. V lost 1 base to trimming and J lost 2 bases; unmatched junction nucleotides: 3. Germline V lookup: CDR1 LGHNA, CDR2 YSLEER. The CDR3: CASSQVQGANTGELFF. As DNA, the CDR3 is TGCGCCAGCAGCCAAGTGCAGGGGGCTAACACCGGGGAGCTGTTTTTT.

This clonotype was detected ten times or more. The chain couples TRBV6-1 to TRBJ2-5; 11 nucleotides line up with TRBD2. After removal of 6 bases from V and 3 bases from J, the junction contained 6 bases not matched to a gene. The CDR3 extends over 15 amino acids. CDR1 is MNHNS, CDR2 SASEGT, per germline. The CDR3, as DNA: TGTGCCAGCAGCCGCGGACTAGCGGGTAAAGAGACCCAGTACTTC. The encoded protein is CASSRGLAGKETQYF.

This clonotype came up a few times. The gene calls are TRBV27 and TRBJ1-2; D is ambiguous. Germline loops: CDR1 MNHEY, CDR2 SMNVEV (reference sequence). Between the trimmed V and J ends, which lost 1 base and 0 bases, there was a span of 9 bases. The CDR3 runs to 15 residues. In DNA form, the CDR3 reads TGTGCCAGCAGTTTATTAGCCCCCCCTAACTATGGCTACACCTTC. It translates to CASSLLAPPNYGYTF.

This clonotype was observed at least ten times. The chain has TRBV28 and TRBJ1-2; D is uncertain. Germline-derived CDR1 and CDR2 are MDHEN and SYDVKM. The length of the CDR3 is 13 residues. The V and J ends lost 2 bases and 2 bases respectively, with 6 bases between them. This CDR3 is CASSLQENYGYTF. The CDR3 nucleotides read TGTGCCAGCAGTTTACAGGAAAACTATGGCTACACCTTC.

This clonotype was seen more than once but under ten times. The chain joins TRBV29-1 to TRBJ1-1; D call uncertain. The CDR3 has 13 residues. Germline V gene sequence: CDR1 SQVTM, CDR2 ANQGSEA. V was cut by 3 bases and J by 3 bases, with 11 bases left in between. In nucleotides, the CDR3 is TGCAGCGTTGATAAAAACTGGGACACTGAAGCTTTCTTT. It is translated as CSVDKNWDTEAFF. Combining the CDR3 with reference TRBV29-1 and TRBJ1-1 gives the whole variable domain SAVISQKPSRDICQRGTSLTIQCQVDSQVTMMFWYRQQPGQSLTLIATANQGSEATYESGFVIDKFPISRPNLTFSTLTVSNMSPEDSSIYLCSVDKNWDTEAFFGQGTRLTVV.

This clonotype was picked up many times. This chain links TRBV24-1 with TRBJ2-5; 10 bases map to TRBD1. With 0 bases clipped from V and 2 bases from J, the junction kept 5 bases outside the gene matches. Germline V CDR1 and CDR2: KGHDR, SFDVKD. There are 17 residues in the CDR3. The CDR3 nucleotides are TGTGCCACCAGTGATTTGCCTGGGACAGGGGAACAAGAGACCCAGTACTTC. It is translated as CATSDLPGTGEQETQYF.

The chain combines TRBV6-2 or TRBV6-3 with TRBJ2-5; 10 nucleotides align to TRBD2. Per germline, CDR1 MNHEY and CDR2 SVGEGT. Trimming cost V 4 bases and J 5 bases; bases outside gene matches: 7. The CDR3 is made up of 15 amino acids. DNA for the CDR3: TGTGCCAGCAGTTCTCGAGCGGGGGGGCTGGAGACCCAGTACTTC. Amino acid sequence: CASSSRAGGLETQYF.

This clonotype appeared many times. The V call is TRBV20-1, the J call TRBJ2-5; D assignment may be TRBD1 or TRBD2 (5 bases each). Trimming cost V 3 bases and J 8 bases, with 22 bases left between them. CDR3 length: 15 amino acids. Germline assignment: CDR1 DFQATT and CDR2 SNEGSKA (reference sequence). CDR3 residues: CSASWGTGPSVTQYF. The CDR3, as DNA: TGCAGTGCTAGTTGGGGGACGGGGCCCTCGGTTACCCAGTACTTC.

The chain joins TRBV4-1 to TRBJ1-6; D perhaps matches TRBD1 (6 bases). This CDR3 comprises 15 residues. The V and J ends lost 1 base and 7 bases respectively, with 11 bases between them. CDR1 and CDR2 from the germline V gene are MGHRA and YSYEKL. The CDR3 loop is CASSQVAGANSPLHF. In DNA form, the CDR3 reads TGCGCCAGCAGCCAAGTCGCGGGGGCGAATTCACCCCTCCACTTT.

This chain uses TRBV6-2 or TRBV6-3 with TRBJ1-6; tentative D call: TRBD1 (5 bases). The CDR3 extends over 17 amino acids. CDR1 and CDR2 (germline): MNHEY, SVGEGT. Trimming shortened V by 6 bases and J by 7 bases, and 22 bases separated the two germline ends. The CDR3 is CASSQRAGGAANSPLHF. CDR3 in DNA: TGTGCCAGCAGCCAGCGGGCGGGCGGGGCAGCAAATTCACCCCTCCACTTT.

The genes are TRBV12-3 or TRBV12-4 and TRBJ1-3, with D tentatively TRBD1 (5 bases). The germline V and J ends were trimmed by 5 bases and 1 base, with 9 bases remaining between them. This CDR3 contains 14 residues. CDR3 loop: CASSTQASGNTIYF. CDR3 nucleotides: TGTGCCAGCAGTACACAGGCATCTGGAAACACCATATATTTT.

This chain connects TRBV6-2 or TRBV6-3 to TRBJ2-6; D might be TRBD1 (7 bases). Trimming removed 2 bases from V and 1 base from J, with 18 bases in between. Germline loops: CDR1 MNHEY, CDR2 SVGEGT. CDR3 length equals 19 residues. The CDR3 region is CASSYVVRQGLSGANVLTF. The CDR3 nucleotides read TGTGCCAGCAGTTACGTCGTAAGACAGGGACTTTCTGGGGCCAACGTCCTGACTTTC.

This clonotype was observed at least ten times. The V call is TRBV6-1, the J call TRBJ1-1; 7 bases map to TRBD1. The CDR3 consists of 13 residues. Germline loops: CDR1 MNHNS, CDR2 SASEGT. The trim removed 6 bases at V and 1 base at J, leaving 2 bases unmatched. CDR3 DNA sequence: TGTGCCAGCAGAAGGGACAGGAACACTGAAGCTTTCTTT. Translating gives CASRRDRNTEAFF.

V gene TRBV10-3 combines with J gene TRBJ1-3; the match to TRBD1 covers 8 bases. The V and J ends lost 0 bases and 4 bases, in that order; junction bases with no gene match: 5. The CDR3 length is 16 residues. Germline V lookup: CDR1 ENHRY, CDR2 SYGVKD. The CDR3 sequence is CAISESGRGPGNTIYF. Here the CDR3 DNA reads TGTGCCATCAGTGAGTCTGGCAGGGGGCCCGGAAACACCATATATTTT.

This clonotype was seen only a few times. J is TRBJ1-5 and V is TRBV19; 9 bases are shared with TRBD1. The germline V gene has CDR1 LNHDA and CDR2 SQIVND (reference sequence). The CDR3 runs to 16 residues. With V trimmed by 6 bases and J by 2 bases, 8 bases remained unmatched. Here the CDR3 reads CASSYHGDRGNQPQHF. The CDR3 nucleotides read TGTGCCAGTAGCTACCACGGGGACAGGGGCAATCAGCCCCAGCATTTT.

This clonotype came up many times. The genes are TRBV28 and TRBJ1-2; a possible D gene is TRBD1 (5 bases). CDR1 is MDHEN, CDR2 SYDVKM, per germline. The CDR3 sequence is 13 residues long. V was pared by 3 bases and J by 9 bases, with 14 bases between. CDR3 sequence reads: CASSLGQPRSYTF. The CDR3 nucleotides read TGTGCCAGCAGTTTGGGGCAGCCTCGTAGCTACACCTTC.

The chain recombines TRBV10-2 with TRBJ2-7; D remains ambiguous. Germline V gives CDR1 WSHSY, CDR2 SAAADI. This CDR3 region has 11 residues. Deletions cut 4 bases from V and 5 bases from J, with 6 bases between. DNA for the CDR3: TGCGCCAGCAGTGGGATCAACGAGCAGTACTTC. Its protein product is CASSGINEQYF.

This clonotype appeared many times. The chain couples TRBV11-2 to TRBJ2-7; 10 bases fit TRBD1. Germline V gives CDR1 SGHAT, CDR2 FQNNGV. The CDR3 covers 16 residues. V lost 0 bases to trimming and J lost 8 bases; unmatched junction nucleotides: 10. This chain's CDR3 is CASSLDPGQGFTKQYF. CDR3 in DNA: TGTGCCAGCAGCTTAGACCCGGGACAGGGGTTTACGAAGCAGTACTTC.

V and J are TRBV11-2 and TRBJ2-3; 13 nucleotides agree with TRBD2. Trimming at V came to 1 base and at J to 3 bases, leaving 10 bases not matched to a gene. CDR1 is SGHAT, CDR2 FQNNGV, per germline. The CDR3 contains 19 residues. Written as DNA, the CDR3 is TGTGCCAGCAGCTTAGGGAGAGGACTAGCGGGAGTTGGTACAGATACGCAGTATTTT. It is translated as CASSLGRGLAGVGTDTQYF.

V usage is TRBV11-3 and J usage is TRBJ2-3; either TRBD1 or TRBD2 may fit D (5 bases each). The V and J ends lost 5 bases and 8 bases respectively, with 8 bases between them. CDR3 size: 11 residues. CDR1 is SGHNT and CDR2 is YENEEA in the germline V gene. CDR3 sequence (DNA): TGTGCCAGCAGCCATGGGGGTACGCAGTATTTT. Its protein is CASSHGGTQYF.

Comment on this clonotype: A read error may account for a junction end that differs from germline. CDR3 in amino acids: CASSLALVGISTGTQYF. CDR3 in DNA: TGCGCCAGCAGCTTGGCCTTGGTGGGCATAAGCACAGGTACGCAGTATTTT. The chain links TRBV5-1 to TRBJ2-3; D possibly corresponds to TRBD1 (5 bases). This CDR3 contains 17 residues. CDR1 SGHRS and CDR2 YFSETQ come from the germline V gene.

The genes are TRBV20-1 and TRBJ2-7; 10 bases are a match to TRBD2. This CDR3 contains 16 residues. J gave up 2 bases and V 0 bases, and 7 bases lay outside the gene matches. Germline V gene lookup returns CDR1 DFQATT and CDR2 SNEGSKA (reference sequence). DNA of the CDR3: TGCAGTGCTAGAGAGTTACTAGCGGGAACAACCTACGAGCAGTACTTC. This sequence encodes CSARELLAGTTYEQYF.

Ten or more counts support this clonotype. V gene TRBV5-1 combines with J gene TRBJ1-1, with D perhaps matching TRBD1 (5 bases). Between the trimmed V and J ends, which lost 0 bases and 3 bases, there was a span of 9 bases. The CDR3 extends over 14 amino acids. Germline lookup yields CDR1 SGHRS and CDR2 YFSETQ. The CDR3, as DNA: TGCGCCAGCAGCTTGGTTGGGGGAGACACTGAAGCTTTCTTT. Encoded protein: CASSLVGGDTEAFF. Full variable domain (outside the CDR3, taken from reference TRBV5-1 and TRBJ1-1): KAGVTQTPRYLIKTRGQQVTLSCSPISGHRSVSWYQQTPGQGLQFLFEYFSETQRNKGNFPGRFSGRQFSNSRSEMNVSTLELGDSALYLCASSLVGGDTEAFFGQGTRLTVV.

This clonotype has a count of ten or more. V usage is TRBV24-1 and J usage is TRBJ1-2, with D possibly TRBD1 on 5 matching bases. The length of the CDR3 is 14 residues. The V gene's germline CDR1 is KGHDR and CDR2 SFDVKD. Trimming pared 2 bases from V and 6 bases from J, leaving 12 bases between. In DNA, the CDR3 is TGTGCCACCAGTGATTCAGGGAGTGACGATGGCTACACCTTC. It codes for CATSDSGSDDGYTF.

In its sample, this clonotype was seen many times. The chain joins TRBV5-1 to TRBJ1-4; D might be TRBD1 (5 bases). Looked up from germline, CDR1 is SGHRS and CDR2 is YFSETQ. The V gene lost 4 bases and the J gene lost 4 bases, with 17 bases spanning the gap. The length of the CDR3 is 16 residues. The CDR3 loop reads CASSLSTGGGNEKLFF. As DNA, the CDR3 is TGCGCCAGCAGCCTCTCCACGGGGGGAGGTAATGAAAAACTGTTTTTT.

The chain has TRBV29-1 and TRBJ1-1; D uncertain. CDR1 and CDR2 from the germline V gene are SQVTM and ANQGSEA. The CDR3 is 11 amino acids. The ends were cut back, 4 bases at V and 8 bases at J, with 11 bases in the middle. The CDR3: CSVATSREAFF. The CDR3 DNA follows: TGCAGCGTTGCAACGAGTCGAGAAGCTTTCTTT.

The chain carries TRBV25-1 and TRBJ1-1; the D gene is possibly TRBD1 (5 bases). Trimming cost V 4 bases and J 1 base, with 10 bases left between them. The CDR3 consists of 14 residues. Germline V gives CDR1 MGHDK, CDR2 SYGVNS. CDR3 amino acids: CASSGMGENTEAFF. CDR3 in DNA: TGTGCCAGCAGTGGTATGGGGGAGAACACTGAAGCTTTCTTT.

This chain joins TRBV5-1 and TRBJ2-7; 13 bases align to TRBD2. With V trimmed by 4 bases and J by 2 bases, 6 bases remained unmatched. The CDR3 has 16 residues. Germline lookup yields CDR1 SGHRS and CDR2 YFSETQ. CDR3 sequence: CASSASGTSGTYEQYF. CDR3 sequence (DNA): TGCGCCAGCAGCGCGTCCGGGACTAGCGGGACCTACGAGCAGTACTTC.